This T cell receptor (beta chain) was documented in a study of blood T cells in healthy people across ages. J gave up 1 base and V 0 bases, and 6 bases lay outside the gene matches. The CDR3 consists of 17 residues. The germline gives CDR1 LGHNA, CDR2 YSLEER. Next came a second PCR, run for about 6 to 12 cycles, which used a sample-barcoded 5' primer along with a J-beta primer mix. Via MiXCR, TCRdb re-called the 5' RACE reads, giving one row per CDR3 protein. There are 450,000 to 700,000 distinct CDR3 sequences in the sample; approximately 27% occur only once, and around 20% lies in the top ten. The J gene is TRBJ2-4, the V gene TRBV4-3; TRBD1 agrees at 7 bases. The sequence derives from a woman between 65 and 79 years old in good health. The sequenced material came from blood. The CDR3 sequence is CASSQDLRGSAKNIQYF. Written as DNA, the CDR3 is TGCGCCAGCAGCCAAGATCTCAGGGGGTCGGCCAAAAACATTCAGTACTTC.